These 5 T cell receptor beta chains were sequenced from one sample in a study of metastatic and nonmetastatic thyroid tumors. TCRdb ran MiXCR on the PCR reads. In the table there are tens of thousands of clones, roughly 13% of which are singletons. No treatment had been given to any patient before thyroid surgery. Material: blood. The receptor set was obtained from a female donor with papillary thyroid cancer or a benign thyroid nodule (not recorded which). Some clones in this sample may be carry-over from other donors' samples.

This clone has a single count. One base away lies a much larger clone, so this may be a sequencing read error. The same CDR3 also results from other DNA sequences found in this sample. This chain uses TRBV11-1 with TRBJ2-1, with 10 positions matching TRBD2. Germline-derived CDR1 and CDR2 are SGHAT and FQDESV (reference sequence). CDR3 length: 16 amino acids. V dropped 6 bases and J dropped 5; count of bases not matched to a gene: 10. Here the CDR3 reads CASSRLAGLANNEQFF. In nucleotides, the CDR3 is TGTGCCAGCAGTCGACTAGCGGGCCTAGCGAACAATGAGCAGTTCTTC.

The rearrangement uses TRBV11-2 and TRBJ1-1, with D tentatively TRBD1 (5 bases). The V end was cut by 2 bases, the J end by 12 bases, with 16 bases between. This CDR3 region has 13 residues. Germline V CDR1 and CDR2: SGHAT, FQNNGV. In nucleotides, the CDR3 is TGTGCCAGCAGCTTAATGGGGGGGACTGAGTCTTTCTTT. Its protein product is CASSLMGGTESFF.

This clone has at least ten counts. V gene TRBV3-1 combines with J gene TRBJ1-6; D is perhaps TRBD1 (5 bases). Deletions cut 7 bases from V and 7 bases from J, with 14 bases between. This CDR3 has 14 residues. CDR1 and CDR2 from the germline V gene are LGHDT and YNNKEL (reference sequence). CDR3 in amino acids: CASTGDRLNSPLHF. For the CDR3, the DNA is TGTGCCAGCACTGGAGACAGACTCAATTCACCCCTCCACTTT.

The rearrangement links TRBV7-9 to TRBJ2-5, with 7 bases that match TRBD2. Germline CDR1 is SEHNR and CDR2 is FQNEAQ (reference sequence). This CDR3 is 15 amino acids long. Unmatched junction bases numbered 11, after V lost 5 bases and J lost 5 bases. Written as DNA, the CDR3 is TGTGCCAGCAGCCCGGGACTAACTTTTTGGGAGACCCAGTACTTC. This sequence encodes CASSPGLTFWETQYF.

This clone was observed once. A read error may account for a junction end that differs from germline. The rearrangement uses TRBV9 and TRBJ2-3; 7 bases map to TRBD2. This CDR3 contains 16 residues. Germline V lookup: CDR1 SGDLS, CDR2 YYNGEE. The CDR3 loop reads CASIVWSSGSTDTQYF. In DNA, the CDR3 is TGTGCCAGCATCGTATGGTCTAGCGGAAGCACAGATACGCAGTATTTT.